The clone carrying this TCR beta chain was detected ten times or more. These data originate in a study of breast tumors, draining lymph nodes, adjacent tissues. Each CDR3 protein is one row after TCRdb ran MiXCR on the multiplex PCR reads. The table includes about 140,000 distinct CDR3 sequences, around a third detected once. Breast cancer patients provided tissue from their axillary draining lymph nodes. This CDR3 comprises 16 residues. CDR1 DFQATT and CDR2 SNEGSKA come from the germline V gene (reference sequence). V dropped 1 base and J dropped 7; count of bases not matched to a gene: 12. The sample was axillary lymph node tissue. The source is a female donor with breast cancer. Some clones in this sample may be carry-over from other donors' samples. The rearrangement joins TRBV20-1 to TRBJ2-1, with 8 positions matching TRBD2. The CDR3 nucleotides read TGCAGTGCTAGAGGTACTTCGCGGGGGGCCGGAAATGAGCAGTTCTTC. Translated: CSARGTSRGAGNEQFF.